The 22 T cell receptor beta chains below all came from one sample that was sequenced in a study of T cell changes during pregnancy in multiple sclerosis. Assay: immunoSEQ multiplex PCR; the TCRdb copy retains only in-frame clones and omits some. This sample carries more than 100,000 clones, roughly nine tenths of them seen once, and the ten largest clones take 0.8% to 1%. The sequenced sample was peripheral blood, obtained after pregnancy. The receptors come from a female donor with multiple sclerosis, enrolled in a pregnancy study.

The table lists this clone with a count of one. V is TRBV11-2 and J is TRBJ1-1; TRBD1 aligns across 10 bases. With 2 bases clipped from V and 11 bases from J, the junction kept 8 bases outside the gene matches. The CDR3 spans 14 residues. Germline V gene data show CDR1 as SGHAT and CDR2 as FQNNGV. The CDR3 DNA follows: TGTGCCAGCAGCTTACGACAGGGGGCGTCTAGCGCTTTCTTT. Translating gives CASSLRQGASSAFF.

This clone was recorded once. CDR3 bases: TGTGCCAGCAGCCCTTACGGGGGTCCCTACGAGCAGTACTTC. Amino acid sequence: CASSPYGGPYEQYF. This chain joins TRBV4-2 and TRBJ2-7; tentatively, D is TRBD2 (6 bases). CDR1 is LGHNA, CDR2 YNFKEQ, per germline. V lost 4 bases and J lost 2, with 12 bases in between. There are 14 residues in the CDR3.

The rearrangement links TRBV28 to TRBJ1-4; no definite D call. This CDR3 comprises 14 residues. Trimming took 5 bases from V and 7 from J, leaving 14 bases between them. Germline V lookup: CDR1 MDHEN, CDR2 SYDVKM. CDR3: CASSPPERPEKLFF. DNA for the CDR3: TGTGCCAGCAGTCCCCCGGAGAGACCTGAAAAACTGTTTTTT. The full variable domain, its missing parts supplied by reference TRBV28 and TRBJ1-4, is DVKVTQSSRYLVKRTGEKVFLECVQDMDHENMFWYRQDPGLGLRLIYFSYDVKMKEKGDIPEGYSVSREKKERFSLILESASTNQTSMYLCASSPPERPEKLFFGSGTQLSVL.

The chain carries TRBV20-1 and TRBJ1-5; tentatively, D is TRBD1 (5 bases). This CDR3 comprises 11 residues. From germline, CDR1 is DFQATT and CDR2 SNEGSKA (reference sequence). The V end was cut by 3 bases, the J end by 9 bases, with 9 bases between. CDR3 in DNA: TGCAGTGCTAGCGGGGGTGCGCCCCAGCATTTT. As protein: CSASGGAPQHF.

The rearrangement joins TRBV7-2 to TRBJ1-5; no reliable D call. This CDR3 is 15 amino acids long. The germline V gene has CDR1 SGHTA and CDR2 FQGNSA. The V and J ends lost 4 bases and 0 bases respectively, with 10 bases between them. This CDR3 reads CASSSGMNSNQPQHF. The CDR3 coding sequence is TGTGCCAGCAGCTCGGGGATGAATAGCAATCAGCCCCAGCATTTT.

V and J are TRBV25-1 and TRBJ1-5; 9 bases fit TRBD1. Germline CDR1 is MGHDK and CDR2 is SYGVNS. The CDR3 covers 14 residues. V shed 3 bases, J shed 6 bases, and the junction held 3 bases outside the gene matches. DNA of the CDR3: TGTGCCAGCAGTGAGGGACAGGGTTCTCAGCCCCAGCATTTT. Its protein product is CASSEGQGSQPQHF.

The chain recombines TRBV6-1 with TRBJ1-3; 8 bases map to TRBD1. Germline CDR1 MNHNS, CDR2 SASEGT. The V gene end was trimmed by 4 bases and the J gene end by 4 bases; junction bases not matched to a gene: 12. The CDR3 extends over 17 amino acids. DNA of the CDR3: TGTGCCAGCAGTGCCCCCTCAGGGGGCGCGGGGGGAAACACCATATATTTT. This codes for CASSAPSGGAGGNTIYF.

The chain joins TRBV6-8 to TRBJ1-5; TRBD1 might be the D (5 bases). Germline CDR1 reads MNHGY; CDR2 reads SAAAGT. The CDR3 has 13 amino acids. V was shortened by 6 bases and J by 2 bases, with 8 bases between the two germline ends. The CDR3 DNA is TGTGCCAGCAGAGGGGAAGGCAATCAGCCCCAGCATTTT. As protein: CASRGEGNQPQHF.

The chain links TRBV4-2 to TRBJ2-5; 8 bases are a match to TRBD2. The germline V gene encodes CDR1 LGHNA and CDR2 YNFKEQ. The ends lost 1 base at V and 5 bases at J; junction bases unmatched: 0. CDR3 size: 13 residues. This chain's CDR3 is CASSQGLAETQYF. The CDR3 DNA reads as TGTGCCAGCAGCCAAGGACTAGCGGAGACCCAGTACTTC.

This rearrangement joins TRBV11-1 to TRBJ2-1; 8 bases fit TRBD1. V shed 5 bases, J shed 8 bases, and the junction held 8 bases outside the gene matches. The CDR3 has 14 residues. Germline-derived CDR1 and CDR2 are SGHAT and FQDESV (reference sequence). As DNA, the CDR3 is TGTGCCAGCAGCGGGACAGGTAGATGGGATGAGCAGTTCTTC. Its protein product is CASSGTGRWDEQFF.

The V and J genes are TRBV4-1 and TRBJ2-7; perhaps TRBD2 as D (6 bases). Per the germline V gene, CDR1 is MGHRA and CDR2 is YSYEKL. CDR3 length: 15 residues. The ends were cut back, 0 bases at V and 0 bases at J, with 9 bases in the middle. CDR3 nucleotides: TGCGCCAGCAGCCAAGAACGGGGGAGCTCCTACGAGCAGTACTTC. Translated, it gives CASSQERGSSYEQYF.

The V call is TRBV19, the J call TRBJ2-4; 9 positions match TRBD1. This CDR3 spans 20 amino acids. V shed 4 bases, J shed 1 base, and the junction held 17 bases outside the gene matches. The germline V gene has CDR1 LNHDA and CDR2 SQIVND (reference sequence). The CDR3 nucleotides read TGTGCCAGTAGTACTGGAAGGTTCTGGGACAGGGAGGGCGCCAAAAACATTCAGTACTTC. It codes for CASSTGRFWDREGAKNIQYF.

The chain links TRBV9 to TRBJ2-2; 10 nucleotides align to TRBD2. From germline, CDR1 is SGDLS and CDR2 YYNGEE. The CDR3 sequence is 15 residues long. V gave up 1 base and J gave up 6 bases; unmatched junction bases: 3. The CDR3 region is CASSVTSGTSGELFF. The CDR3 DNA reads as TGTGCCAGCAGCGTAACTAGCGGGACCTCCGGGGAGCTGTTTTTT.

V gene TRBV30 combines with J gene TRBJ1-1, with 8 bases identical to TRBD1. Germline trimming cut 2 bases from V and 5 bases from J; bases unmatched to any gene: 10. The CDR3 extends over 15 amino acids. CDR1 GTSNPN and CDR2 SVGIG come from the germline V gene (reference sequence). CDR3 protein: CAWSSPTGGRTEAFF. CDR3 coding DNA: TGTGCCTGGAGTTCTCCTACAGGGGGTAGAACTGAAGCTTTCTTT.

This CDR3 reads CASSLIGQGVTDTQYF. The CDR3, as DNA: TGTGCCAGCAGCTTAATCGGACAGGGAGTAACAGATACGCAGTATTTT. The J gene is TRBJ2-3, the V gene TRBV7-3, with 8 nucleotides matching TRBD1. Germline CDR1 SGHTA, CDR2 FQGTGA. V was clipped by 1 base and J by 3 bases; unmatched bases: 6. The length of the CDR3 is 16 residues.

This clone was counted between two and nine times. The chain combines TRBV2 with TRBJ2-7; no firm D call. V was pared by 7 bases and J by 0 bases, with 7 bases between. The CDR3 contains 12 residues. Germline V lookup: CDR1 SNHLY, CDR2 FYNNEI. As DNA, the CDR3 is TGTGCCAGCAAACAGACCTCCTACGAGCAGTACTTC. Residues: CASKQTSYEQYF.

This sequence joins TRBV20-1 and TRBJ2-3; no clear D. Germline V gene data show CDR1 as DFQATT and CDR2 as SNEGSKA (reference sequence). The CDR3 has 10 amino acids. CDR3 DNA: TGCAAACCGCGGACAGATACGCAGTATTTT. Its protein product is CKPRTDTQYF.

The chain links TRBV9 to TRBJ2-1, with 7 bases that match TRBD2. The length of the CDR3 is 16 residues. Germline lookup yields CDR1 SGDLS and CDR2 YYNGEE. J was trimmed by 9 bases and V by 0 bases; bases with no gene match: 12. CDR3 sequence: CASSVGGDTSVGEQFF. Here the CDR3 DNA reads TGTGCCAGCAGCGTAGGTGGGGATACTAGCGTCGGTGAGCAGTTCTTC.

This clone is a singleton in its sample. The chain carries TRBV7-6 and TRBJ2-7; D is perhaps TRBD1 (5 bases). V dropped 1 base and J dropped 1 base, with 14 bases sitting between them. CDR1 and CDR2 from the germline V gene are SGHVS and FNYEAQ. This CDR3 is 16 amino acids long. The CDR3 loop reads CASSLVDDSVSYEQYF. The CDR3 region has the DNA TGTGCCAGCAGCTTAGTGGACGACAGTGTGTCCTACGAGCAGTACTTC.

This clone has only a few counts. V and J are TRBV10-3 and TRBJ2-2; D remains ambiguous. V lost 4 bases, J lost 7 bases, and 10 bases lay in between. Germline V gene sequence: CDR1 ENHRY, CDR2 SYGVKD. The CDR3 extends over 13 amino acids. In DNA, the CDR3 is TGTGCCATCAGTGTCATGGCTCACGGGGAGCTGTTTTTT. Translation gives CAISVMAHGELFF.

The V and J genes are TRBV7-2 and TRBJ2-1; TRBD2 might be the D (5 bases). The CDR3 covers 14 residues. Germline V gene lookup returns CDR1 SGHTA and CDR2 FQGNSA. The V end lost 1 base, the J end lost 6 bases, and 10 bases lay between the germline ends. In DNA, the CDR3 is TGTGCCAGCAGCTTAGTCATTCGGGGCAATGAGCAGTTCTTC. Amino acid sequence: CASSLVIRGNEQFF.

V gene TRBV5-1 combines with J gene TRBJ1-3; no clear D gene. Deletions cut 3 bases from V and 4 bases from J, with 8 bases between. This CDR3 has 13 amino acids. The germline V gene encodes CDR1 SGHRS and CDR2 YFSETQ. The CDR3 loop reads CASSSWAGNTIYF. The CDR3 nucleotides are TGCGCCAGCAGCTCTTGGGCCGGAAACACCATATATTTT.